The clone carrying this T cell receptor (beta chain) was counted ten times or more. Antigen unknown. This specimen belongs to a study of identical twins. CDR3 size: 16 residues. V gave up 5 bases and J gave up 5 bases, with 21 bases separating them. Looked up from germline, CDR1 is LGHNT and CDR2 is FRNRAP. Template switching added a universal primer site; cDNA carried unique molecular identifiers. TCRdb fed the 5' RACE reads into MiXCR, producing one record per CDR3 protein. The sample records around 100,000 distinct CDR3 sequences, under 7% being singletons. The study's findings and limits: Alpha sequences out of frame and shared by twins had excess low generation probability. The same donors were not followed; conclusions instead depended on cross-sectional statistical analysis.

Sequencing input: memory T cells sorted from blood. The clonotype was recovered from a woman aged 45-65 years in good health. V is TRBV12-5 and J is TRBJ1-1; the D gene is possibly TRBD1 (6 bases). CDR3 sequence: CASGPPGGGLETEAFF. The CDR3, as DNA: TGTGCTAGTGGTCCACCGGGGGGGGGCCTGGAGACTGAAGCTTTCTTT. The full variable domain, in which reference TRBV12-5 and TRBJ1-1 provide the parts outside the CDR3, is DARVTQTPRHKVTEMGQEVTMRCQPILGHNTVFWYRQTMMQGLELLAYFRNRAPLDDSGMPKDRFSAEMPDATLATLKIQPSEPRDSAVYFCASGPPGGGLETEAFFGQGTRLTVV.